This TCR beta chain was obtained from a study of blood T cells in healthy people across ages. The use of a sample-barcoded 5' primer and a J-beta primer mix characterized a second PCR of about 7 to 12 cycles. One entry per CDR3 protein, called by TCRdb with MiXCR from the 5' RACE reads. The sample records about 970,000 distinct CDR3 sequences, just over 50% being singletons. Trimming pared 2 bases from V and 3 bases from J, leaving 4 bases between. This CDR3 region has 11 residues. The V gene's germline CDR1 is DFQATT and CDR2 SNEGSKA (reference sequence). Each donor had roughly 10 milliliters of peripheral blood drawn.

Sequencing was performed on blood. The rearrangement joins TRBV20-1 to TRBJ1-2; no reliable D call. This TCR was sampled from a woman aged 55-70 years in good health. For the CDR3, the DNA is TGCAGTGCTAGACTTGACTATGGCTACACCTTC. This gives the protein CSARLDYGYTF.